Following are 15 T cell receptor beta chains from one sample sequenced in a study of T cell repertoires in ileal Crohn's disease. Produced via immunoSEQ multiplex PCR; TCRdb's table is partial and in-frame only. The sample holds roughly 13,000 clones, 70% to 80% seen once. Time point meaning: inflamed ileum from the surgical specimen. The sample comprised ileal tissue. All receptors come from an adult with Crohn's disease.

V is TRBV27 and J is TRBJ2-5; the D gene is possibly TRBD2 (7 bases). The CDR3 is 15 amino acids. The V end was cut by 1 base, the J end by 5 bases, with 14 bases between. Germline V CDR1 and CDR2: MNHEY, SMNVEV (reference sequence). The CDR3 bases are TGTGCCAGCAGTTTATTAGGGGGAGGGCTGGAGACCCAGTACTTC. The encoded protein is CASSLLGGGLETQYF.

The chain couples TRBV7-9 to TRBJ1-1; D not certain. Germline V gene data show CDR1 as SEHNR and CDR2 as FQNEAQ (reference sequence). CDR3 length: 14 residues. V dropped 2 bases and J dropped 0 bases, with 7 bases sitting between them. The CDR3 bases are TGTGCCAGCAGCTTACACGGGGTGAACACTGAAGCTTTCTTT. It specifies CASSLHGVNTEAFF.

The genes are TRBV7-2 and TRBJ2-7, with 7 bases that match TRBD1. The junction had 6 bases not matched to a gene; V was cut back by 11 bases and J by 2 bases. CDR3 length: 12 amino acids. CDR1 and CDR2 from the germline V gene are SGHTA and FQGNSA. The CDR3 is CAGQDRAYEQYF. The CDR3 region has the DNA TGTGCCGGACAAGACAGGGCCTACGAGCAGTACTTC.

This clone was counted between two and nine times. The chain employs TRBV2 and TRBJ2-3; D gene uncertain. Germline V CDR1 and CDR2: SNHLY, FYNNEI. The germline V and J ends were trimmed by 4 bases and 1 base, with 3 bases remaining between them. The CDR3 consists of 12 residues. CDR3 protein: CASSVGTDTQYF. CDR3 DNA: TGTGCCAGCAGTGTAGGCACAGATACGCAGTATTTT.

The chain employs TRBV2 and TRBJ1-4; 9 bases are shared with TRBD1. Per germline, CDR1 SNHLY and CDR2 FYNNEI. The CDR3 spans 13 residues. V shed 7 bases, J shed 8 bases, and the junction held 5 bases outside the gene matches. The chain's CDR3 is CASNRGLQEKLFF. Here the CDR3 DNA reads TGTGCCAGCAACAGGGGGCTTCAAGAAAAACTGTTTTTT.

This clone turned up a few times. The genes are TRBV7-8 and TRBJ1-5; no clear D. V was pared by 1 base and J by 3 bases, with 13 bases between. The CDR3 runs 16 residues. Germline-derived CDR1 and CDR2 are SGHVS and FQNEAQ. CDR3 sequence: CASSLVDYLHNQPQHF. DNA for the CDR3: TGTGCCAGCAGCTTAGTCGATTATCTACACAATCAGCCCCAGCATTTT.

The rearrangement joins TRBV7-9 to TRBJ2-1, with TRBD1 as a possible D gene (6 bases). Looked up from germline, CDR1 is SEHNR and CDR2 is FQNEAQ (reference sequence). This CDR3 comprises 14 residues. V gave up 5 bases and J gave up 8 bases, with 16 bases separating them. The CDR3 spells CASSPAGGGDEQFF. Here the CDR3 DNA reads TGTGCCAGCAGCCCCGCTGGTGGGGGCGATGAGCAGTTCTTC.

The V gene is TRBV30, the J gene TRBJ1-1; D gene uncertain. The CDR3 has 12 amino acids. From germline, CDR1 is GTSNPN and CDR2 SVGIG (reference sequence). Trimming left V 3 bases short and J 5 bases short, with 10 bases between. The chain's CDR3 is CAWSVMRTEAFF. CDR3 bases: TGTGCCTGGAGCGTTATGAGGACTGAAGCTTTCTTT.

V gene TRBV11-2 combines with J gene TRBJ2-1; D is perhaps TRBD1 (5 bases). V lost 5 bases, J lost 10 bases, and 21 bases lay in between. The CDR3 covers 15 residues. Per germline, CDR1 SGHAT and CDR2 FQNNGV. The chain's CDR3 is CASSPVGPLMWEQFF. The CDR3 DNA sequence: TGTGCCAGCAGCCCCGTGGGGCCTTTAATGTGGGAGCAGTTCTTC. Drawing the rest from reference TRBV11-2 and TRBJ2-1, the complete variable domain is EAGVAQSPRYKIIEKRQSVAFWCNPISGHATLYWYQQILGQGPKLLIQFQNNGVVDDSQLPKDRFSAERLKGVDSTLKIQPAKLEDSAVYLCASSPVGPLMWEQFFGPGTRLTVL.

This clone has just a few counts. The CDR3 here is CASSPNTQGHEQYF. Here the CDR3 DNA reads TGTGCCAGCAGTCCAAATACCCAGGGGCACGAGCAGTACTTC. The V call is TRBV27, the J call TRBJ2-7; possible D gene TRBD1, 6 bases. Looked up from germline, CDR1 is MNHEY and CDR2 is SMNVEV (reference sequence). This CDR3 has 14 amino acids. V lost 5 bases to trimming and J lost 5 bases, with 16 bases between them.

This clone was detected once. The genes are TRBV18 and TRBJ2-7, with 7 nucleotides matching TRBD2. The germline CDR1 and CDR2 sequences are KGHSH and LQKENI. The CDR3 loop spans 15 amino acids. The V gene end was trimmed by 3 bases and the J gene end by 5 bases; junction bases not matched to a gene: 10. CDR3 region: CASSPLGREGDEQYF. As DNA, the CDR3 is TGTGCCAGCTCACCGTTGGGCAGGGAGGGCGACGAGCAGTACTTC. Full variable domain (rest looked up from reference TRBV18 and TRBJ2-7): NAGVMQNPRHLVRRRGQEARLRCSPMKGHSHVYWYRQLPEEGLKFMVYLQKENIIDESGMPKERFSAEFPKEGPSILRIQQVVRGDSAAYFCASSPLGREGDEQYFGPGTRLTVT.

This chain links TRBV6-5 with TRBJ1-2; weak D call: TRBD1 (5 bases). Per germline, CDR1 MNHEY and CDR2 SVGAGI. This CDR3 spans 13 amino acids. The V end was cut by 7 bases, the J end by 3 bases, with 12 bases between. CDR3 region: CASTSDRYYGYTF. The CDR3 DNA reads as TGTGCCAGCACCTCAGACAGATACTATGGCTACACCTTC.

This chain links TRBV5-4 with TRBJ2-2; possible D gene TRBD1, 5 bases. Germline loops: CDR1 SGHNT, CDR2 YYREEE (reference sequence). V was clipped by 0 bases and J by 4 bases, with 13 bases between them. The length of the CDR3 is 16 residues. In nucleotides, the CDR3 is TGTGCCAGCAGCTTGGGGGCAGGGATGAGCACCGGGGAGCTGTTTTTT. Translation: CASSLGAGMSTGELFF.

The genes are TRBV2 and TRBJ1-5; 8 positions agree with TRBD1. Trimming took 5 bases from V and 2 from J; bases not matched to a gene: 5. The germline CDR1 and CDR2 sequences are SNHLY and FYNNEI. CDR3 length: 15 residues. The CDR3, as DNA: TGTGCCAGCAGTTCAGGGGGCTGGGGCAATCAGCCCCAGCATTTT. Amino acids: CASSSGGWGNQPQHF.

This rearrangement joins TRBV6-5 to TRBJ1-2, with 7 bases fitting TRBD1. CDR3 length: 14 residues. From germline, CDR1 is MNHEY and CDR2 SVGAGI. V shed 4 bases and J 4 bases; nucleotides not matched to a gene: 6. CDR3 residues: CASSFDRAPYGYTF. DNA for the CDR3: TGTGCCAGCAGTTTCGACAGGGCCCCCTATGGCTACACCTTC.